This T cell receptor beta chain emerged from a study of blood T cell repertoires in COVID-19. About the research overall: The United States, Italy and Spain were the sources of the acute and convalescent COVID-19 samples. T cells, B-cell-depleted T cells, or PBMCs provided the cDNA or gDNA that served as material.

In the authors' workflow: Researchers report that nucleated cell counts were estimated from reference gene primer amplification. The data were produced by immunoSEQ multiplex PCR, yet TCRdb's version contains in-frame clones alone and is incomplete. V, J and clone size were drawn from that table, and D and trimming were deduced from the DNA. The sample includes about 320,000 clones, more than 90% of them seen just once. CDR3 length equals 15 residues. Trimming cost V 3 bases and J 0 bases, with 11 bases left between them. Germline V gene sequence: CDR1 LNHDA, CDR2 SQIVND (reference sequence). Specimen: PBMCs or T cells enriched from blood (not recorded which). The chain joins TRBV19 to TRBJ1-2; D not resolved. The source of this sequence is a woman in her twenties or thirties who had been exposed to COVID-19. This CDR3 reads CASSIYRRSNYGYTF. CDR3 nucleotide sequence: TGTGCCAGTAGTATTTATAGGCGGTCTAACTATGGCTACACCTTC.